This TCR beta chain was documented in a study of PD-1 blockade in mismatch repair-deficient tumors. CDR3 size: 15 residues. CDR1 is MNHNY, CDR2 SVGAGI, per germline (reference sequence). The V gene lost 1 base and the J gene lost 0 bases, with 9 bases spanning the gap. The method was immunoSEQ multiplex PCR; TCRdb's version includes in-frame clones alone and lacks a portion of them. In the table there are approximately 51,000 clones, approximately 84% of which are singletons. Study-level points and caveats: Tumor-resident clones, often absent from pretreatment blood, expanded after pembrolizumab and then contracted.

As regards this clone: Its antigen is not identified.

The sequence came from an adult with mismatch repair-deficient cancer. V gene TRBV6-6 combines with J gene TRBJ1-2, with D uncertain. Sequenced here: peripheral blood, sampled roughly 19 weeks after starting pembrolizumab. The CDR3 sequence is CASSYYDGANYGYTF. The CDR3 DNA reads TGTGCCAGCAGTTACTACGACGGTGCTAACTATGGCTACACCTTC.